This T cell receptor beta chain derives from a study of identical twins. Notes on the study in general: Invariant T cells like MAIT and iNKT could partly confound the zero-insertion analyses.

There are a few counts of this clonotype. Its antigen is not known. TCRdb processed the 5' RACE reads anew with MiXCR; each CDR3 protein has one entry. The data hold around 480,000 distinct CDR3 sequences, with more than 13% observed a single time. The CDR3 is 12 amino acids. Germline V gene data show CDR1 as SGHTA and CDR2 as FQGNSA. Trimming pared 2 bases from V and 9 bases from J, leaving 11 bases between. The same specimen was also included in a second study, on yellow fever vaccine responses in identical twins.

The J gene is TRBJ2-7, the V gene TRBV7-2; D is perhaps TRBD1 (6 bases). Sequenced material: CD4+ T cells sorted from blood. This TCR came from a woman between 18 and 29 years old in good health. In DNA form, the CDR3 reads TGTGCCAGCAGCTTAACAGGGCGTGCGCAGTACTTC. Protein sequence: CASSLTGRAQYF.